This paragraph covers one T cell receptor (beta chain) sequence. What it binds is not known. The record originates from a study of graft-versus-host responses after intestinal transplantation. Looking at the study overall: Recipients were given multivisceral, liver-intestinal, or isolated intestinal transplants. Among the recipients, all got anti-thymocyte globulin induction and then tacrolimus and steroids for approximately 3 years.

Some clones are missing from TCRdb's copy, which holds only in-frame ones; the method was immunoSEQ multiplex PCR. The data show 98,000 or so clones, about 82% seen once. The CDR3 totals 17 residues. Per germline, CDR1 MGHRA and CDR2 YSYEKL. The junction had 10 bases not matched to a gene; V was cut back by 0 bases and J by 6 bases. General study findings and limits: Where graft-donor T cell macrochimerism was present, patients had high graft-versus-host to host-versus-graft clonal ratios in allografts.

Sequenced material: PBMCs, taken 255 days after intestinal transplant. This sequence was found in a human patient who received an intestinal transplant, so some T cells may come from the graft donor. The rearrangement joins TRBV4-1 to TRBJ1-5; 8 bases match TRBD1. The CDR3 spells CASSQDPNRGISQPQHF. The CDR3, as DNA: TGCGCCAGCAGCCAAGACCCGAACAGGGGGATAAGTCAGCCCCAGCATTTT.